This TCR beta chain was sequenced for a study of T cells in Graves' hyperthyroidism and ophthalmopathy. The source material, RNA transcripts, was used to amplify TCR beta CDR3 regions. An initial round of RT-PCR targeting the TCR CDR3 relied on the HTBI primer set. TCRdb analysed the multiplex PCR reads with MiXCR anew, one entry per CDR3 protein. The repertoire holds around 530,000 distinct CDR3 sequences, with roughly 15% as singletons. CDR1 and CDR2 from the germline V gene are SGHVS and FQNEAQ. V gave up 4 bases and J gave up 5 bases; unmatched junction bases: 7. The CDR3 is 14 residues long. This clonotype occurred many times.

Specimen: blood. The receptor was isolated from a woman aged 18-29 years with Graves' ophthalmopathy. This chain uses TRBV7-8 with TRBJ1-1, with 7 bases matching TRBD1. The CDR3 sequence is CASSYRTGGTEAFF. For the CDR3, the DNA is TGTGCCAGCAGCTACCGGACAGGAGGTACTGAAGCTTTCTTT.